Presented here are 8 T cell receptor beta chains from one specimen sequenced in a study of blood T cell repertoires in COVID-19. TCRdb's table, derived via immunoSEQ multiplex PCR, lists solely in-frame clones and lacks some. The table lists roughly 200,000 clones, roughly 81% of them singletons. Sequencing input: peripheral blood. The receptors shown here come from a woman of 80 years or more with acute or convalescent COVID-19.

The chain couples TRBV7-8 to TRBJ2-1; the match to TRBD1 covers 8 bases. The length of the CDR3 is 16 residues. Per germline, CDR1 SGHVS and CDR2 FQNEAQ. V shed 4 bases, J shed 6 bases, and the junction held 11 bases outside the gene matches. The CDR3 DNA reads as TGTGCCAGCAGCTCCCTTCCGGGACAGGTCCTCAATGAGCAGTTCTTC. This sequence encodes CASSSLPGQVLNEQFF. Variable domain in full (rest from reference TRBV7-8 and TRBJ2-1): GAGVSQSPRYKVAKRGQDVALRCDPISGHVSLFWYQQALGQGPEFLTYFQNEAQLDKSGLPSDRFFAERPEGSVSTLKIQRTQQEDSAVYLCASSSLPGQVLNEQFFGPGTRLTVL.

The sample holds one count of this clone. The chain has TRBV5-1 and TRBJ1-1; 7 bases match TRBD1. There are 14 residues in the CDR3. CDR1 SGHRS and CDR2 YFSETQ come from the germline V gene. Losses at the gene ends were 2 bases for V and 0 bases for J; bases not matched to a gene: 1. CDR3: CASSLTGVNTEAFF. CDR3 coding DNA: TGCGCCAGCAGCTTAACAGGGGTGAACACTGAAGCTTTCTTT.

In DNA, the CDR3 is TGTGCCATCAGGGGGAGTGGACCTAGCGGGGGGAAATCCTACGAGCAGTACTTC. Encoded protein: CAIRGSGPSGGKSYEQYF. V and J are TRBV10-3 and TRBJ2-7; 11 positions match TRBD2. CDR1 and CDR2 from the germline V gene are ENHRY and SYGVKD. V gave up 6 bases and J gave up 1 base; unmatched junction bases: 14. The CDR3 covers 18 residues.

In this sample, this clone turned up many times. This chain uses TRBV7-9 with TRBJ1-1; D possibly corresponds to TRBD1 (5 bases). This CDR3 is built from 13 residues. The V gene lost 5 bases and the J gene lost 8 bases, with 15 bases spanning the gap. The V gene's germline CDR1 is SEHNR and CDR2 FQNEAQ (reference sequence). In nucleotides, the CDR3 is TGTGCCAGCAGCACTGTGGGGGGGTCGGAAGCTTTCTTT. It encodes CASSTVGGSEAFF.

The table lists this clone with a count of one. The chain employs TRBV10-1 and TRBJ2-5; TRBD2 agrees at 13 bases. The CDR3 sequence is 16 residues long. Per the germline V gene, CDR1 is WNHNN and CDR2 is SYGVQD (reference sequence). The V segment lost 6 bases and the J segment 5 bases; nucleotides outside the gene matches: 9. CDR3 region: CASRAGLAGRSETQYF. The CDR3 DNA reads as TGCGCCAGCAGAGCGGGACTAGCGGGAAGGAGCGAGACCCAGTACTTC.

The chain uses TRBV11-2 and TRBJ1-4; D is possibly TRBD1 (6 bases). CDR3 length: 15 residues. Germline assignment: CDR1 SGHAT and CDR2 FQNNGV. V was trimmed by 4 bases and J by 5 bases, leaving 14 bases between them. The CDR3 sequence is CASSYQGSPNEKLFF. The CDR3 DNA is TGTGCCAGCAGCTACCAGGGGTCCCCAAATGAAAAACTGTTTTTT.

For this clone: Other DNA sequences in the same sample also yield this CDR3. The CDR3 nucleotides read TGTGCCAGCAGCTCAGAACAGGGGACGAAGGAGCAGTACTTC. Protein sequence: CASSSEQGTKEQYF. The gene calls are TRBV5-4 and TRBJ2-7; 7 positions match TRBD1. The V segment lost 3 bases and the J segment 7 bases; nucleotides outside the gene matches: 10. CDR1 is SGHNT, CDR2 YYREEE, per germline (reference sequence). This CDR3 comprises 14 residues.

The rearrangement links TRBV5-1 to TRBJ1-3, with unresolved D. CDR3 length equals 15 residues. CDR1 and CDR2 from the germline V gene are SGHRS and YFSETQ. The ends were cut back, 0 bases at V and 0 bases at J, with 7 bases in the middle. In DNA, the CDR3 is TGCGCCAGCAGCTTGGACAGAAACTCTGGAAACACCATATATTTT. This translates into CASSLDRNSGNTIYF.